One sample yielded the 20 T cell receptor beta chains listed below, sequenced in a study of blood T cell repertoires in COVID-19. The method was immunoSEQ multiplex PCR; TCRdb's version includes in-frame clones alone and lacks a portion of them. The data show around 180,000 clones, with less than 85% seen just once and less than 3% held by the top ten. The sequenced sample was peripheral blood. The receptors were sampled from a woman of 80 years or more with acute or convalescent COVID-19.

The chain couples TRBV29-1 to TRBJ1-5, with 10 bases identical to TRBD1. The V gene end was trimmed by 5 bases and the J gene end by 2 bases; junction bases not matched to a gene: 6. Germline assignment: CDR1 SQVTM and CDR2 ANQGSEA. The CDR3 contains 15 residues. CDR3 protein: CSVSTGGVGNQPQHF. As DNA, the CDR3 is TGCAGCGTTTCGACAGGGGGCGTCGGCAATCAGCCCCAGCATTTT.

This clone has a single count. V usage is TRBV28 and J usage is TRBJ2-7; 7 nucleotides line up with TRBD1. The ends lost 3 bases at V and 2 bases at J; junction bases unmatched: 4. Per germline, CDR1 MDHEN and CDR2 SYDVKM. The CDR3 spans 14 residues. The CDR3 region is CASSFEGATYEQYF. The CDR3, as DNA: TGTGCCAGCAGTTTTGAGGGGGCGACCTACGAGCAGTACTTC.

The CDR3 region has the DNA TGTGCCAGCAGCTCCGACAGACTTGGTGCTGAAGCTTTCTTT. As protein: CASSSDRLGAEAFF. The chain employs TRBV7-9 and TRBJ1-1; perhaps TRBD1 as D (5 bases). CDR3 size: 14 residues. The V and J ends lost 4 bases and 6 bases respectively, with 15 bases between them. Per the germline V gene, CDR1 is SEHNR and CDR2 is FQNEAQ (reference sequence).

V usage is TRBV28 and J usage is TRBJ1-4, with 10 bases identical to TRBD1. There are 12 residues in the CDR3. The V segment lost 8 bases and the J segment 8 bases; nucleotides outside the gene matches: 2. Germline V gene data show CDR1 as MDHEN and CDR2 as SYDVKM. The DNA for the CDR3 is TGTGCCAGCGGGACAGGGGAAGAAAAACTGTTTTTT. Protein: CASGTGEEKLFF.

The chain links TRBV7-2 to TRBJ1-2, with D uncertain. V was clipped by 0 bases and J by 4 bases, with 9 bases between them. CDR3 length equals 14 residues. CDR1 SGHTA and CDR2 FQGNSA come from the germline V gene. The chain's CDR3 is CASSLAGRSYGYTF. CDR3 coding DNA: TGTGCCAGCAGCTTAGCGGGCAGAAGCTATGGCTACACCTTC. Filled out from reference TRBV7-2 and TRBJ1-2, the complete variable domain reads GAGVSQSPSNKVTEKGKDVELRCDPISGHTALYWYRQSLGQGLEFLIYFQGNSAPDKSGLPSDRFSAERTGGSVSTLTIQRTQQEDSAVYLCASSLAGRSYGYTFGSGTRLTVV.

The chain is built from TRBV11-2 and TRBJ2-1; D is ambiguous. The CDR3 length is 13 residues. Germline lookup yields CDR1 SGHAT and CDR2 FQNNGV. Trimming stripped 1 base from V and 7 bases from J, with 8 bases between. As DNA, the CDR3 is TGTGCCAGCAGCTTAGCGACCAGGAATGAGCAGTTCTTC. It translates to CASSLATRNEQFF.

CDR3 amino acids: CAISESGSSLGQETQYF. The DNA of the CDR3 is TGTGCCATCAGTGAGTCGGGTTCTAGTCTAGGCCAAGAGACCCAGTACTTC. The chain couples TRBV10-3 to TRBJ2-5; D remains ambiguous. Germline loops: CDR1 ENHRY, CDR2 SYGVKD. The CDR3 contains 17 residues. V was shortened by 0 bases and J by 1 base, with 15 bases between the two germline ends.

The chain couples TRBV25-1 to TRBJ2-7; possible D gene TRBD1, 5 bases. Per the germline V gene, CDR1 is MGHDK and CDR2 is SYGVNS. The CDR3 runs to 9 residues. CDR3 protein: CPQGAGQYF. DNA for the CDR3: TGTCCCCAAGGGGCCGGGCAGTACTTC.

This clone has only one observation. A much larger clone differs from this one at a single base, so this may be a read error. Other nucleotide sequences from this sample produce the same CDR3. The chain links TRBV18 to TRBJ2-7; 12 bases match TRBD2. Germline V gene sequence: CDR1 KGHSH, CDR2 LQKENI. There are 15 residues in the CDR3. After removal of 4 bases from V and 0 bases from J, the junction contained 1 base not matched to a gene. The CDR3, as DNA: TGTGCCAGCTCACGGACTAGCGGGAACTCCTACGAGCAGTACTTC. Translating gives CASSRTSGNSYEQYF.

This clone was seen only a few times. The chain has TRBV2 and TRBJ1-5, with D hard to call. Germline assignment: CDR1 SNHLY and CDR2 FYNNEI. The CDR3 is 12 residues long. The V end lost 10 bases, the J end lost 3 bases, and 10 bases lay between the germline ends. Here the CDR3 reads CATCESNQPQHF. The DNA of the CDR3 is TGTGCCACCTGCGAATCCAATCAGCCCCAGCATTTT.

The chain recombines TRBV5-1 with TRBJ2-3, with 8 positions matching TRBD1. CDR1 and CDR2 from the germline V gene are SGHRS and YFSETQ. Germline trimming cut 0 bases from V and 1 base from J; bases unmatched to any gene: 1. The CDR3 is 15 amino acids. DNA of the CDR3: TGCGCCAGCAGCTTGGCCAGGGGGCGCACAGATACGCAGTATTTT. It is translated as CASSLARGRTDTQYF.

In nucleotides, the CDR3 is TGCGCCAGCAGCCTAGGAGAGGGTTCCTGGGAGACCCAGTACTTC. It codes for CASSLGEGSWETQYF. J is TRBJ2-5 and V is TRBV4-3, with D possibly matching TRBD2 (5 bases). V was pared by 4 bases and J by 5 bases, with 17 bases between. The germline gives CDR1 LGHNA, CDR2 YSLEER. The CDR3 consists of 15 residues.

This chain links TRBV30 with TRBJ2-7, with D perhaps TRBD2 (7 bases). The V end was cut by 1 base, the J end by 5 bases, with 18 bases between. Germline loops: CDR1 GTSNPN, CDR2 SVGIG (reference sequence). This CDR3 has 15 amino acids. CDR3 sequence: CAWSALQGGPHEQYF. As DNA, the CDR3 is TGTGCCTGGAGTGCTTTACAGGGAGGGCCCCACGAGCAGTACTTC. Drawing the rest from reference TRBV30 and TRBJ2-7, the complete variable domain is SQTIHQWPATLVQPVGSPLSLECTVEGTSNPNLYWYRQAAGRGLQLLFYSVGIGQISSEVPQNLSASRPQDRQFILSSKKLLLSDSGFYLCAWSALQGGPHEQYFGPGTRLTVT.

V gene TRBV2 combines with J gene TRBJ1-4; TRBD1 might be the D (6 bases). V shed 6 bases and J shed 0 bases, with 11 bases lying between them. Germline lookup yields CDR1 SNHLY and CDR2 FYNNEI. The CDR3 is made up of 15 amino acids. The CDR3 DNA follows: TGTGCCAGCAGAGACAGGAGAACAACTAATGAAAAACTGTTTTTT. Amino acids: CASRDRRTTNEKLFF.

V gene TRBV6-6 combines with J gene TRBJ1-1; D uncertain. CDR3 length equals 16 residues. V was shortened by 0 bases and J by 7 bases, with 18 bases between the two germline ends. Germline V gives CDR1 MNHNY, CDR2 SVGAGI (reference sequence). CDR3 coding DNA: TGTGCCAGCAGTTACTCGACCCCCGGGGATAAAGGTGAAGCTTTCTTT. Its protein product is CASSYSTPGDKGEAFF.

The genes are TRBV19 and TRBJ2-1; TRBD2 agrees at 10 bases. V was clipped by 2 bases and J by 2 bases; unmatched bases: 3. This CDR3 is 16 amino acids long. Germline V gene data show CDR1 as LNHDA and CDR2 as SQIVND (reference sequence). The CDR3 DNA sequence: TGTGCCAGTAGTATATGGACTAGCGGAACCTACAATGAGCAGTTCTTC. Translated: CASSIWTSGTYNEQFF.

The chain couples TRBV30 to TRBJ1-1, with 7 positions matching TRBD1. V shed 1 base and J 1 base; nucleotides not matched to a gene: 6. Germline-derived CDR1 and CDR2 are GTSNPN and SVGIG (reference sequence). The CDR3 extends over 15 amino acids. The CDR3 sequence: CAWSGQGYANTEAFF. The CDR3 coding sequence is TGTGCCTGGAGTGGACAGGGATACGCGAACACTGAAGCTTTCTTT. The variable domain in full, completed from reference TRBV30 and TRBJ1-1, reads SQTIHQWPATLVQPVGSPLSLECTVEGTSNPNLYWYRQAAGRGLQLLFYSVGIGQISSEVPQNLSASRPQDRQFILSSKKLLLSDSGFYLCAWSGQGYANTEAFFGQGTRLTVV.

The V and J genes are TRBV28 and TRBJ1-5; no definite D call. The CDR3 sequence is 15 residues long. Trimming took 4 bases from V and 1 from J, leaving 11 bases between them. Germline assignment: CDR1 MDHEN and CDR2 SYDVKM. CDR3 DNA: TGTGCCAGCAGTTCGGCACAGTGGAGCAATCAGCCCCAGCATTTT. Translated: CASSSAQWSNQPQHF. Together with reference TRBV28 and TRBJ1-5, the CDR3 gives the full variable domain: DVKVTQSSRYLVKRTGEKVFLECVQDMDHENMFWYRQDPGLGLRLIYFSYDVKMKEKGDIPEGYSVSREKKERFSLILESASTNQTSMYLCASSSAQWSNQPQHFGDGTRLSIL.

A single count supports this clone. The chain carries TRBV7-9 and TRBJ1-1; 8 bases are shared with TRBD1. Germline V gives CDR1 SEHNR, CDR2 FQNEAQ (reference sequence). This CDR3 spans 14 amino acids. V was pared by 11 bases and J by 0 bases, with 8 bases of the junction left unmatched. CDR3 sequence reads: CAGSTGVMNTEAFF. CDR3 in DNA: TGTGCCGGATCGACAGGGGTGATGAACACTGAAGCTTTCTTT.

The count of this clone is one. The rearrangement uses TRBV28 and TRBJ1-6; a possible D gene is TRBD1 (6 bases). Germline V gene lookup returns CDR1 MDHEN and CDR2 SYDVKM. The CDR3 length is 14 residues. V lost 5 bases, J lost 5 bases, and 10 bases lay in between. The CDR3 sequence is CASSQGGDNSPLHF. DNA of the CDR3: TGTGCCAGCAGTCAAGGGGGAGATAATTCACCCCTCCACTTT.